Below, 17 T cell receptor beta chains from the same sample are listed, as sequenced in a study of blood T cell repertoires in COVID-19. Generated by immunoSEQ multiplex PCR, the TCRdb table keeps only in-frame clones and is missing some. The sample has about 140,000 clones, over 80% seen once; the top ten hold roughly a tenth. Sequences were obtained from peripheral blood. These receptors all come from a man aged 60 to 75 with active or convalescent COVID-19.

The CDR3 sequence: CASGGGDGERNYGYTF. The CDR3 DNA reads as TGTGCTAGTGGTGGGGGGGACGGCGAAAGAAACTATGGCTACACCTTC. The rearrangement uses TRBV12-5 and TRBJ1-2; D may be TRBD1 (5 bases). The V gene's germline CDR1 is LGHNT and CDR2 FRNRAP. V was clipped by 5 bases and J by 2 bases, with 18 bases between them. This CDR3 contains 16 residues.

The CDR3: CASSVDRGPQPQHF. The CDR3 DNA reads TGTGCCAGCAGCGTAGACAGGGGGCCCCAGCCCCAGCATTTT. V usage is TRBV9 and J usage is TRBJ1-5, with 9 bases aligning to TRBD1. CDR1 is SGDLS, CDR2 YYNGEE, per germline. With V trimmed by 0 bases and J by 7 bases, 2 bases remained unmatched. The CDR3 has 14 residues. Together with reference TRBV9 and TRBJ1-5, the CDR3 gives the full variable domain: DSGVTQTPKHLITATGQRVTLRCSPRSGDLSVYWYQQSLDQGLQFLIQYYNGEERAKGNILERFSAQQFPDLHSELNLSSLELGDSALYFCASSVDRGPQPQHFGDGTRLSIL.

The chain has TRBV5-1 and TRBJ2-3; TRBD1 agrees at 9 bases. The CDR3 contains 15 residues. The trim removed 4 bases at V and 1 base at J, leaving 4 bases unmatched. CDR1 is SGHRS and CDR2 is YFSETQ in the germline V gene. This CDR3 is CASSGGQGGTDTQYF. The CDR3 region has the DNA TGCGCCAGCAGCGGGGGACAGGGTGGCACAGATACGCAGTATTTT.

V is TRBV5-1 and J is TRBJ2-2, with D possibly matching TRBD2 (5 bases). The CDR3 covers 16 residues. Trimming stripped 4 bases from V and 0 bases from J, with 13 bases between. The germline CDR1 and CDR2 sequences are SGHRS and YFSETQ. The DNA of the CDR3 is TGCGCCAGCAGCCGGAGACCTAGCCCGAACACCGGGGAGCTGTTTTTT. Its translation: CASSRRPSPNTGELFF.

This CDR3 reads CASSEFRSGSNTDTQYF. CDR3 nucleotides: TGTGCCAGCAGTGAATTTCGGTCGGGATCTAACACAGATACGCAGTATTTT. This rearrangement joins TRBV25-1 to TRBJ2-3; D might be TRBD2 (5 bases). The CDR3 sequence is 17 residues long. V was trimmed by 1 base and J by 2 bases, leaving 16 bases between them. The germline CDR1 and CDR2 sequences are MGHDK and SYGVNS.

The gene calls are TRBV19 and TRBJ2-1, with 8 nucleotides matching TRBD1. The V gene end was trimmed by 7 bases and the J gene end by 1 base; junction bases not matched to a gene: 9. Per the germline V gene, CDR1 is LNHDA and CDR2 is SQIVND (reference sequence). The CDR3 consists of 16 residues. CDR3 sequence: CASTRTGTDSYNEQFF. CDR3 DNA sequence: TGTGCCAGTACCCGGACAGGGACAGATTCCTACAATGAGCAGTTCTTC.

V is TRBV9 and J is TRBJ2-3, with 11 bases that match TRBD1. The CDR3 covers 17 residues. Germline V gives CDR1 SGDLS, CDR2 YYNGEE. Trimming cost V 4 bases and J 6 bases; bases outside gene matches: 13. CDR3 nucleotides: TGTGCCAGCAGCCACCGCATAGCCGGGACAGGGGGGGATACGCAGTATTTT. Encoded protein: CASSHRIAGTGGDTQYF.

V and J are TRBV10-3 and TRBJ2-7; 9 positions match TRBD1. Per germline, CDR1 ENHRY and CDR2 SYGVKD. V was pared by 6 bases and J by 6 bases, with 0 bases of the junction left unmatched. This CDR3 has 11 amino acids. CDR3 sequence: CAIRQGAEQYF. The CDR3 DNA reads TGTGCCATCAGACAGGGGGCCGAGCAGTACTTC.

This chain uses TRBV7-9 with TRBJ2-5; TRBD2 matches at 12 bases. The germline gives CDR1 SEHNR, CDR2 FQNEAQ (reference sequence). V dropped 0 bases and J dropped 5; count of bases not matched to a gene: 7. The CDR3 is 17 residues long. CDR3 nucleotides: TGTGCCAGCAGCTTAGCTCCTAGCGGGAGGGCCGCGGAGACCCAGTACTTC. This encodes CASSLAPSGRAAETQYF.

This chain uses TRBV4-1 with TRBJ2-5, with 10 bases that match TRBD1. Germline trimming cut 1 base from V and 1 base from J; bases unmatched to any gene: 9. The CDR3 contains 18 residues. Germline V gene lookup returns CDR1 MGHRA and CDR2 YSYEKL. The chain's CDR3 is CASSQARQGALPQETQYF. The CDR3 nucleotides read TGCGCCAGCAGCCAAGCGAGACAGGGGGCGCTCCCCCAAGAGACCCAGTACTTC.

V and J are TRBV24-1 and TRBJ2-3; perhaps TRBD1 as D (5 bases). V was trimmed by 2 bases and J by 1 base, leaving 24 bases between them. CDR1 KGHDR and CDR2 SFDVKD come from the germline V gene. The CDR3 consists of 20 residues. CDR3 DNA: TGTGCCACCAGTGATTCTCTAAACGCGCCGGACACCCTCCGCACAGATACGCAGTATTTT. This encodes CATSDSLNAPDTLRTDTQYF.

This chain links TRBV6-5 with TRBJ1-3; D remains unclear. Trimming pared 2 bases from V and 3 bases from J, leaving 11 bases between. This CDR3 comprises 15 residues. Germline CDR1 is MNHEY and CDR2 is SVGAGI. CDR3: CASSYAGDYGNTIYF. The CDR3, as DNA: TGTGCCAGCAGTTACGCCGGGGATTATGGAAACACCATATATTTT.

The CDR3 protein is CAWSTRASGANVLTF. For the CDR3, the DNA is TGTGCCTGGAGTACCAGGGCGAGCGGGGCCAACGTCCTGACTTTC. The chain combines TRBV30 with TRBJ2-6; tentatively, D is TRBD1 (5 bases). Germline CDR1 and CDR2: GTSNPN and SVGIG (reference sequence). There are 15 residues in the CDR3. V was trimmed by 2 bases and J by 4 bases, leaving 12 bases between them.

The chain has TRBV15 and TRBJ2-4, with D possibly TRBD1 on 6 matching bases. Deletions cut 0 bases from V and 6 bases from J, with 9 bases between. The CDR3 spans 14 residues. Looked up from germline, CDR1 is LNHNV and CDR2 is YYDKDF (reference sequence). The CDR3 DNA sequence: TGTGCCACCAGCAGAGATGGCAGGGGAAACATTCAGTACTTC. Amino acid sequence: CATSRDGRGNIQYF. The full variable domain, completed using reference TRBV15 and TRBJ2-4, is DAMVIQNPRYQVTQFGKPVTLSCSQTLNHNVMYWYQQKSSQAPKLLFHYYDKDFNNEADTPDNFQSRRPNTSFCFLDIRSPGLGDTAMYLCATSRDGRGNIQYFGAGTRLSVL.

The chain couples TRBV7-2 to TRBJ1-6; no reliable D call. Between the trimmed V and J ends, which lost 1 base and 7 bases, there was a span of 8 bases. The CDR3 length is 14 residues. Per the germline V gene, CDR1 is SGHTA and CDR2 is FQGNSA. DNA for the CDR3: TGTGCCAGCAGCTTAGTTCGGCGGAATTCACCCCTCCACTTT. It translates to CASSLVRRNSPLHF.

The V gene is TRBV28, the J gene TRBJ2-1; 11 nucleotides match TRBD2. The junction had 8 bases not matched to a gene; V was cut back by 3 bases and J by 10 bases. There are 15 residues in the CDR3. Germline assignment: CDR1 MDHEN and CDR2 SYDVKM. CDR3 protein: CASSFATSGRMEQFF. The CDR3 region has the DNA TGTGCCAGCAGTTTTGCTACTAGCGGGAGAATGGAGCAGTTCTTC.

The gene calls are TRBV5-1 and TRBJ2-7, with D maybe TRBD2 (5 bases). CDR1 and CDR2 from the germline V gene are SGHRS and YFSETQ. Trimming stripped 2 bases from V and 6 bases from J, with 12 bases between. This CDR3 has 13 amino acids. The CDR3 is CASSFSTAGEQYF. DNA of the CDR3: TGCGCCAGCAGCTTTTCTACGGCGGGCGAGCAGTACTTC.